This TCR beta chain was retrieved from a study of Graves' ophthalmopathy and Graves' hyperthyroidism. The CDR3 has 16 residues. The germline V gene has CDR1 SNHLY and CDR2 FYNNEI. V was clipped by 6 bases and J by 3 bases, with 17 bases between them. Amplification of TCR beta CDR3 regions used RNA transcripts. The authors performed first-round RT-PCR with HTBI primers and then a second-round multiplex PCR. TCRdb redid the calling of the multiplex PCR reads with MiXCR, one entry per CDR3 protein. Of around 470,000 distinct CDR3 sequences listed, approximately 15% are singletons. Orbital computed tomography, together with clinical symptoms, serum thyroxine, TRAb and thyroid ultrasound, was used for diagnosis. PBMCs were obtained from 10 ml of fresh peripheral blood.

The chain carries TRBV2 and TRBJ2-2, with unresolved D. The source material was blood. This TCR came from a young woman with Graves' ophthalmopathy. CDR3 region: CASRATTTLYTGELFF. The CDR3 region has the DNA TGTGCCAGCAGGGCGACCACGACATTATACACCGGGGAGCTGTTTTTT.